Shown below are 10 T cell receptor beta chains from a single sample sequenced in a study of identifying expanded T cells in peripheral blood. TCRdb's copy holds only in-frame clones and misses some; the assay was immunoSEQ multiplex PCR. Among about 50,000 clones listed, approximately 80% were seen once. The sample consisted of blood. These receptors were taken from a person aged 18 to 70 in good health.

This sequence joins TRBV27 and TRBJ1-2; 11 nucleotides line up with TRBD1. The CDR3 has 14 residues. Germline CDR1 and CDR2: MNHEY and SMNVEV (reference sequence). The ends lost 5 bases at V and 8 bases at J; junction bases unmatched: 7. CDR3 nucleotides: TGTGCCAGCAGTCCCAGGACAGGGGGCTGGGGCTACACCTTC. It specifies CASSPRTGGWGYTF.

This chain links TRBV4-3 with TRBJ2-1; a possible D gene is TRBD1 (6 bases). The length of the CDR3 is 15 residues. V lost 0 bases and J 10 bases, leaving 16 bases between the germline ends. Germline CDR1 LGHNA, CDR2 YSLEER. The CDR3 DNA is TGCGCCAGCAGCCAAGATTGGGGCAGGGGATACGAGCAGTTCTTC. The encoded protein is CASSQDWGRGYEQFF.

This rearrangement joins TRBV13 to TRBJ2-3; 7 nucleotides agree with TRBD2. The CDR3 contains 16 residues. The V gene's germline CDR1 is PRHDT and CDR2 FYEKMQ (reference sequence). With 5 bases clipped from V and 4 bases from J, the junction kept 12 bases outside the gene matches. CDR3 sequence reads: CASSADRAGTADTQYF. The CDR3 nucleotides are TGTGCCAGCAGCGCAGACCGAGCGGGGACCGCAGATACGCAGTATTTT.

The chain recombines TRBV5-1 with TRBJ1-1; no clear D gene. V lost 0 bases and J 4 bases, leaving 16 bases between the germline ends. CDR3 length: 16 residues. Germline V gene sequence: CDR1 SGHRS, CDR2 YFSETQ. In nucleotides, the CDR3 is TGCGCCAGCAGCTTGGGTGGGCGGCGGTCAAGCACTGAAGCTTTCTTT. It specifies CASSLGGRRSSTEAFF.

The genes are TRBV7-2 and TRBJ2-3, with 9 bases aligning to TRBD2. V trimming: 1 base; J trimming: 1 base; junction bases outside the gene matches: 3. Germline-derived CDR1 and CDR2 are SGHTA and FQGNSA. The CDR3 consists of 16 residues. CDR3 residues: CASSLGPSGGTDTQYF. For the CDR3, the DNA is TGTGCCAGCAGCTTAGGCCCTAGCGGGGGCACAGATACGCAGTATTTT.

This chain uses TRBV2 with TRBJ1-4; a possible D gene is TRBD1 (5 bases). Trimming took 6 bases from V and 0 from J, leaving 11 bases between them. The germline V gene encodes CDR1 SNHLY and CDR2 FYNNEI. The CDR3 loop spans 15 amino acids. The CDR3, as DNA: TGTGCCAGCAGGAGGGGCCGAACAACTAATGAAAAACTGTTTTTT. Amino acids: CASRRGRTTNEKLFF.

This clone has just one count. V usage is TRBV7-8 and J usage is TRBJ1-2, with D perhaps TRBD1 (5 bases). CDR3 length: 14 amino acids. Germline V gene data show CDR1 as SGHVS and CDR2 as FQNEAQ. Trimming removed 1 base from V and 4 bases from J, with 10 bases in between. CDR3 sequence reads: CASSLVGQGYGYTF. As DNA, the CDR3 is TGTGCCAGCAGCTTAGTAGGGCAGGGCTATGGCTACACCTTC.

The genes are TRBV7-3 and TRBJ2-2; 9 nucleotides match TRBD2. The junction had 3 bases not matched to a gene; V was cut back by 1 base and J by 3 bases. In germline, CDR1 is SGHTA, CDR2 FQGTGA. The CDR3 runs 16 residues. CDR3 sequence reads: CASSLRAGGYTGELFF. The CDR3 DNA reads TGTGCCAGCAGCTTAAGAGCGGGGGGATACACCGGGGAGCTGTTTTTT.

The rearrangement joins TRBV5-1 to TRBJ2-1; 12 bases align to TRBD2. CDR1 is SGHRS and CDR2 is YFSETQ in the germline V gene. The V segment lost 4 bases and the J segment 7 bases; nucleotides outside the gene matches: 6. The CDR3 contains 15 residues. CDR3 sequence (DNA): TGCGCCAGCAGCACGGGACTAGCGGGCGCAAATGAGCAGTTCTTC. It specifies CASSTGLAGANEQFF. Together with reference TRBV5-1 and TRBJ2-1, the CDR3 gives the full variable domain: KAGVTQTPRYLIKTRGQQVTLSCSPISGHRSVSWYQQTPGQGLQFLFEYFSETQRNKGNFPGRFSGRQFSNSRSEMNVSTLELGDSALYLCASSTGLAGANEQFFGPGTRLTVL.

The CDR3 spells CASIQAGGTEAFF. Here the CDR3 DNA reads TGTGCCAGCATCCAGGCAGGGGGCACTGAAGCTTTCTTT. This chain uses TRBV6-1 with TRBJ1-1; TRBD1 matches at 7 bases. The CDR3 runs to 13 residues. Trimming took 7 bases from V and 4 from J; bases not matched to a gene: 6. Looked up from germline, CDR1 is MNHNS and CDR2 is SASEGT.